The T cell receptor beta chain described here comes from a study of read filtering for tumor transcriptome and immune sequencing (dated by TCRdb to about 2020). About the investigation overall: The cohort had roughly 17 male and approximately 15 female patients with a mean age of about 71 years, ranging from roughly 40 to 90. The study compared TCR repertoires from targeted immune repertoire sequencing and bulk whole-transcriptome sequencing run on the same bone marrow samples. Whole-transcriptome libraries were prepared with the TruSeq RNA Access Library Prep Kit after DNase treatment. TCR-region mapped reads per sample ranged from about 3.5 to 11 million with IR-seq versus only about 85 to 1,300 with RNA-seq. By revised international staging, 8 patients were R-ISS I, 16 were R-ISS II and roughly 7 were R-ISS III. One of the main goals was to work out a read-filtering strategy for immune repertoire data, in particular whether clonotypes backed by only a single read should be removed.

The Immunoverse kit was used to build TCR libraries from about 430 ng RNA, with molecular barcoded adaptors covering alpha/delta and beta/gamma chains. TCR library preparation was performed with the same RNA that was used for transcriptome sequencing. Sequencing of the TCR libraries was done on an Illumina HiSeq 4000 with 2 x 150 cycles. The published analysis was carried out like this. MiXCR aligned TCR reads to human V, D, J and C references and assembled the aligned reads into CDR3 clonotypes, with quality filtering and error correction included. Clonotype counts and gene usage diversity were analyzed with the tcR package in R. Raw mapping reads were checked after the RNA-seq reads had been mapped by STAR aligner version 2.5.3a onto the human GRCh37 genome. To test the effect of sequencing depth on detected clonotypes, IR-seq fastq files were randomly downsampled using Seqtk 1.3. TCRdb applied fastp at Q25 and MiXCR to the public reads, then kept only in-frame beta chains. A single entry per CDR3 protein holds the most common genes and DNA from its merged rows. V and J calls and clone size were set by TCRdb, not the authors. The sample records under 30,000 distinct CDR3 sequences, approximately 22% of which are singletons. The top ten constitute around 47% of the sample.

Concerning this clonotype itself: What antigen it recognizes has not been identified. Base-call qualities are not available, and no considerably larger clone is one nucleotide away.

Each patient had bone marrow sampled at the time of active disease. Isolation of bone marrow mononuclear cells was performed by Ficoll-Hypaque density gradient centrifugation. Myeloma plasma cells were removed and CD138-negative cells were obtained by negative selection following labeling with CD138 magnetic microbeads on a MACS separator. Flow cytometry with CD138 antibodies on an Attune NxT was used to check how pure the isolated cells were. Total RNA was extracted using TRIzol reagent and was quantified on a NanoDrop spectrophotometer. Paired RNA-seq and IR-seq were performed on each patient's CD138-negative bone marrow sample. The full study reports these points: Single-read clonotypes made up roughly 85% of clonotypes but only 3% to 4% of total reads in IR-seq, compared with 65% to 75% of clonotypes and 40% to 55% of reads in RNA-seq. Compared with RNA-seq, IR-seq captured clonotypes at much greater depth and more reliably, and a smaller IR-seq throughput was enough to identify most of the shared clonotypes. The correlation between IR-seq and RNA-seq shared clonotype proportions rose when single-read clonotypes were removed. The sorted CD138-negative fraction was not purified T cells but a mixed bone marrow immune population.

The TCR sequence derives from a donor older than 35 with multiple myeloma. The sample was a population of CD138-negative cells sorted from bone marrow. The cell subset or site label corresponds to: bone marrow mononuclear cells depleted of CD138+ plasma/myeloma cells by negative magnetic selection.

The CDR3 here reads CASSLTPTTGNTIYF. DNA sequence: TGCGCCAGCAGCTTGACACCGACCACCGGAAACACCATATATTTT. The chain is assembled from TRBV5-1 and TRBJ1-3, with the D gene uncertain. V loses 1 base of germline sequence and J loses 4 bases, and the interval between the two ends is 12 bases. The CDR3, cysteine through phenylalanine, is 15 amino acids long. CDR3 DNA only is kept here, 45 bases in frame from base 1. Based on the germline V gene, the CDR1 and CDR2 sequences are SGHRS and YFSETQ.